A single sample is the source of the 2 T cell receptor beta chains below, sequenced in a study of cytomegalovirus exposure and HLA in healthy donors. The PCR employed 60 Vbeta primers together with 13 Jbeta primers. TCRdb keeps only in-frame clones here, not all; method: immunoSEQ multiplex PCR. The sample gives 110,000 to 150,000 clones, 60% to 85% of which show up once; under 7.5% is in the top ten. The sample comprised PBMCs. The receptors stem from a man in his forties in good health and CMV-seropositive.

The V gene is TRBV27, the J gene TRBJ2-5; TRBD2 matches 7 bases. From germline, CDR1 is MNHEY and CDR2 SMNVEV (reference sequence). This CDR3 contains 15 residues. V shed 5 bases and J 4 bases; nucleotides not matched to a gene: 10. CDR3 sequence: CASSTISGGRETQYF. In DNA form, the CDR3 reads TGTGCCAGCAGTACTATTTCGGGGGGAAGAGAGACCCAGTACTTC.

V and J are TRBV5-6 and TRBJ1-5; D may be TRBD1 (6 bases). V lost 1 base to trimming and J lost 4 bases, with 9 bases between them. Germline CDR1 is SGHDT and CDR2 is YYEEEE. The CDR3 is 14 amino acids. The CDR3 nucleotides are TGTGCCAGCAGCTTGCAACAGGGAAATCAGCCCCAGCATTTT. Residues: CASSLQQGNQPQHF. The complete variable domain, with remaining parts taken from reference TRBV5-6 and TRBJ1-5, reads DAGVTQSPTHLIKTRGQQVTLRCSPKSGHDTVSWYQQALGQGPQFIFQYYEEEERQRGNFPDRFSGHQFPNYSSELNVNALLLGDSALYLCASSLQQGNQPQHFGDGTRLSIL.